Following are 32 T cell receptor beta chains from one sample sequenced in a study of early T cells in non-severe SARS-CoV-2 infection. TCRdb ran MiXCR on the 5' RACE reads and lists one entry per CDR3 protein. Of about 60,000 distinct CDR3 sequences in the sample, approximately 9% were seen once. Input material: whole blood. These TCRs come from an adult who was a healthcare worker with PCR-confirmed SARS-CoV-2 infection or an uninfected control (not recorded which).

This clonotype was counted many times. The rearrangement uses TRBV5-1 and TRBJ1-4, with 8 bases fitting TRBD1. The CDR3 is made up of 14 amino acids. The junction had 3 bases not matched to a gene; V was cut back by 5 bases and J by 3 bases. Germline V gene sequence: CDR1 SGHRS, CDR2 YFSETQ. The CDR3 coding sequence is TGCGCCAGCAGAGAACAGGGGGCTAATGAAAAACTGTTTTTT. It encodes CASREQGANEKLFF.

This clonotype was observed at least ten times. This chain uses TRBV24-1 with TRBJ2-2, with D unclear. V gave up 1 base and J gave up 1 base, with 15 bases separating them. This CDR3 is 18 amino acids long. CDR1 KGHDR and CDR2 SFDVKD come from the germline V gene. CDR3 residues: CATSDLGTGPLNTGELFF. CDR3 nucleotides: TGTGCCACCAGTGATTTAGGCACCGGACCCTTGAACACCGGGGAGCTGTTTTTT.

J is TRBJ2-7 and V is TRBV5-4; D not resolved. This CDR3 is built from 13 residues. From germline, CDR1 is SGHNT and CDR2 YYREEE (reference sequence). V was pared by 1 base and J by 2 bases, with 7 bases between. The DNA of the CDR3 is TGTGCCAGCAGCTTGTACTCAACCTACGAGCAGTACTTC. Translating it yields CASSLYSTYEQYF.

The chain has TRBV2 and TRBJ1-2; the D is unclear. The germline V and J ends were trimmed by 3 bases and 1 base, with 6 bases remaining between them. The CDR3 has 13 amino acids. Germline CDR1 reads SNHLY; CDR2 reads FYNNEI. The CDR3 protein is CASSEDFNYGYTF. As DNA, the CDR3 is TGTGCCAGCAGTGAGGATTTTAACTATGGCTACACCTTC.

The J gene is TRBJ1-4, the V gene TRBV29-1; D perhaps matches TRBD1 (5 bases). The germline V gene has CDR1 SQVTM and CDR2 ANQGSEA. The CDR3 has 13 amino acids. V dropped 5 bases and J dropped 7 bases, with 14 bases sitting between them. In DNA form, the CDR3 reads TGCAGCGTTTCGCCCCAGGGTCGTGAAAAACTGTTTTTT. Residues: CSVSPQGREKLFF.

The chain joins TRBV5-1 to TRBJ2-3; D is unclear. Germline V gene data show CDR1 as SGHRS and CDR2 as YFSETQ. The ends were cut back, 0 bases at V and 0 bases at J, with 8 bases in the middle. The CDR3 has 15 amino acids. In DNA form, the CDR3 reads TGCGCCAGCAGCTTGGGTCTGGAGAGCACAGATACGCAGTATTTT. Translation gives CASSLGLESTDTQYF.

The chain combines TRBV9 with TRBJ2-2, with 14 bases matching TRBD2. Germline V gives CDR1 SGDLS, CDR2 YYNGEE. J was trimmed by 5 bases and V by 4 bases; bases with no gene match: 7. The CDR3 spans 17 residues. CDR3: CASSPRLAGGLTGELFF. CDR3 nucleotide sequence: TGTGCCAGCAGCCCCCGACTAGCGGGAGGGCTAACCGGGGAGCTGTTTTTT.

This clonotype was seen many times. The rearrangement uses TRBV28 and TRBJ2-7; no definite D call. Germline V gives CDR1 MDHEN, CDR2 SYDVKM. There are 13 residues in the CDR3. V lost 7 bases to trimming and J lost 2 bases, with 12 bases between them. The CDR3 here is CASTLPSTYEQYF. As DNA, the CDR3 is TGTGCCAGCACCCTGCCCTCTACCTACGAGCAGTACTTC.

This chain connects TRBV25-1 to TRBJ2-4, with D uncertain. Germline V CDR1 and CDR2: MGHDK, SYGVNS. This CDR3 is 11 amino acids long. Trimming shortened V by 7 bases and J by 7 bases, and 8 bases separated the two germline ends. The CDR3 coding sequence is TGTGCCAGCAAGGGTGGGAACATTCAGTACTTC. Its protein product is CASKGGNIQYF.

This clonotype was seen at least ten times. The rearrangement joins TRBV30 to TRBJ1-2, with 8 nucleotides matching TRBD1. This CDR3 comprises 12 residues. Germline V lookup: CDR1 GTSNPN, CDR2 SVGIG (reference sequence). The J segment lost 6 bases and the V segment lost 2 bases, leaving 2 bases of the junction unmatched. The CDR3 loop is CAWSRQGNGYTF. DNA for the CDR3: TGTGCCTGGAGTAGACAGGGGAATGGCTACACCTTC.

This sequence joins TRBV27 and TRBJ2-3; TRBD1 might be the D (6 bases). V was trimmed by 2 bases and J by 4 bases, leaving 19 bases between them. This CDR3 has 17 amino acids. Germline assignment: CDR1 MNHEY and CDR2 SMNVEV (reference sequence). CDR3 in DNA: TGTGCCAGCAGTTTAAGGAAAGGTTCCCCAGGGGCAGATACGCAGTATTTT. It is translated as CASSLRKGSPGADTQYF.

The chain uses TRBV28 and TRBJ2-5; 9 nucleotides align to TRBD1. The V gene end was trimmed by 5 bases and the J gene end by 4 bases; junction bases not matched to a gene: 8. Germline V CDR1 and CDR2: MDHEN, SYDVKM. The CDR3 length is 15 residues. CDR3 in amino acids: CASSPQGAWGETQYF. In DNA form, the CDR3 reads TGTGCCAGCAGTCCACAGGGGGCGTGGGGAGAGACCCAGTACTTC. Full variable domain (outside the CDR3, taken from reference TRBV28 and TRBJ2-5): DVKVTQSSRYLVKRTGEKVFLECVQDMDHENMFWYRQDPGLGLRLIYFSYDVKMKEKGDIPEGYSVSREKKERFSLILESASTNQTSMYLCASSPQGAWGETQYFGPGTRLLVL.

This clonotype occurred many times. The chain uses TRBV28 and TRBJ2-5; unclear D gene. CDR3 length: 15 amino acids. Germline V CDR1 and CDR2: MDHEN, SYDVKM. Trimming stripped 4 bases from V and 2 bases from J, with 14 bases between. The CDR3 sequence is CASSSADDGQETQYF. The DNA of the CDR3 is TGTGCCAGCAGTTCAGCAGATGACGGTCAAGAGACCCAGTACTTC.

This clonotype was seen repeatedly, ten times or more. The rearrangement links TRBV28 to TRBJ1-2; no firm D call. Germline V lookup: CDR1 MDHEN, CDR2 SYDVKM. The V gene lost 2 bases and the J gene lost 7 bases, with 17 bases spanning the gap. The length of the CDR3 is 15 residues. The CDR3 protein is CASSLPISGPSGYTF. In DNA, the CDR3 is TGTGCCAGCAGTTTACCCATATCCGGCCCAAGTGGCTACACCTTC.

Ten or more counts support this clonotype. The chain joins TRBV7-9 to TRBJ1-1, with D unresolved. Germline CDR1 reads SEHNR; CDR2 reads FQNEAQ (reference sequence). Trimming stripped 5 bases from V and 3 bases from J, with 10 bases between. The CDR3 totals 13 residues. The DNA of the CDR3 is TGTGCCAGCAGCGCACTATGGGACACTGAAGCTTTCTTT. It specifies CASSALWDTEAFF.

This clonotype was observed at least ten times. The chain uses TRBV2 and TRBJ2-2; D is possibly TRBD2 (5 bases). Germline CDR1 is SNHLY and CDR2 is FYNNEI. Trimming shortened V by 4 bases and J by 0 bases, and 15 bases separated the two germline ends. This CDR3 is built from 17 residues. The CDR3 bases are TGTGCCAGCAGTGGCAAGCGGTCCCACGCGAACACCGGGGAGCTGTTTTTT. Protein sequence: CASSGKRSHANTGELFF.

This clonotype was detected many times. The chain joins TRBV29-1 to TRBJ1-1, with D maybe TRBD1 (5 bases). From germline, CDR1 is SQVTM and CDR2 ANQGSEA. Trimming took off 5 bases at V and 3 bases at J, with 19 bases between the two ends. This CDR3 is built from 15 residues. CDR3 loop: CSVFPHGAAYTEAFF. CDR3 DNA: TGCAGCGTTTTTCCCCATGGGGCAGCTTACACTGAAGCTTTCTTT.

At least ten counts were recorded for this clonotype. In DNA form, the CDR3 reads TGTGCCAGCAGTTATCGGACAGGGGGCGATGAAAAACTGTTTTTT. As protein: CASSYRTGGDEKLFF. The chain uses TRBV12-3 or TRBV12-4 and TRBJ1-4; 11 bases align to TRBD1. The J segment lost 6 bases and the V segment lost 4 bases, leaving 4 bases of the junction unmatched. This CDR3 region has 15 residues.

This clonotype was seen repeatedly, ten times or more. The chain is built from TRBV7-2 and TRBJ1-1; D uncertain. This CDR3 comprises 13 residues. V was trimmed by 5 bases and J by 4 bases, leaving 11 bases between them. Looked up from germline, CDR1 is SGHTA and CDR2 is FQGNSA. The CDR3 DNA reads TGTGCCAGCAGCCAAGGACCCGGCACTGAAGCTTTCTTT. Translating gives CASSQGPGTEAFF.

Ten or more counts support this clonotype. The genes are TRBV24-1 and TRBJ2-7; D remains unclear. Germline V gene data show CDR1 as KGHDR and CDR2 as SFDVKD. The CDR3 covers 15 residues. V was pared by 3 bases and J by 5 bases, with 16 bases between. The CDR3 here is CATSDPSLVGDEQYF. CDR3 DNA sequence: TGTGCCACCAGTGATCCCTCCCTGGTTGGAGACGAGCAGTACTTC.

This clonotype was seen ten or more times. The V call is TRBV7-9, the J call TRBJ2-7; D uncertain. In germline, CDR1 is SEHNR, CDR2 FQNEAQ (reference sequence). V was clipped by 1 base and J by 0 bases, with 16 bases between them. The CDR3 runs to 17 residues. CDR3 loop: CASSLGPGDRSSYEQYF. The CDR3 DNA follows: TGTGCCAGCAGCTTAGGTCCCGGAGATCGGAGCTCCTACGAGCAGTACTTC. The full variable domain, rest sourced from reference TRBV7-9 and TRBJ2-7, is DTGVSQNPRHKITKRGQNVTFRCDPISEHNRLYWYRQTLGQGPEFLTYFQNEAQLEKSRLLSDRFSAERPKGSFSTLEIQRTEQGDSAMYLCASSLGPGDRSSYEQYFGPGTRLTVT.

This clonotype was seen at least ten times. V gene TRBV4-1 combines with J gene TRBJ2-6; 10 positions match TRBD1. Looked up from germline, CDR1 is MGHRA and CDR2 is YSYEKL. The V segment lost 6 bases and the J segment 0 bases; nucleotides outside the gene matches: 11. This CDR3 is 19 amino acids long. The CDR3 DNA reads TGCGCCAGCAGTCCCAAACCGGGACAGGGGCCCTCTGGGGCCAACGTCCTGACTTTC. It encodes CASSPKPGQGPSGANVLTF.

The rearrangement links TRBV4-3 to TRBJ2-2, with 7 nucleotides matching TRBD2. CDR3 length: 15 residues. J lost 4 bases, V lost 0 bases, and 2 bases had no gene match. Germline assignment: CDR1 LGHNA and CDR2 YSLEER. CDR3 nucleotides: TGCGCCAGCAGCCAAGATCGGGGGGTCACCGGGGAGCTGTTTTTT. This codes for CASSQDRGVTGELFF.

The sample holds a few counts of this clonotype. The CDR3 is CASSLSGGAETQYF. CDR3 in DNA: TGTGCCAGCAGCTTATCAGGGGGCGCCGAGACCCAGTACTTC. The gene calls are TRBV7-2 and TRBJ2-5; 8 positions match TRBD1. From germline, CDR1 is SGHTA and CDR2 FQGNSA. Unmatched junction bases numbered 4, after V lost 2 bases and J lost 5 bases. This CDR3 region has 14 residues.

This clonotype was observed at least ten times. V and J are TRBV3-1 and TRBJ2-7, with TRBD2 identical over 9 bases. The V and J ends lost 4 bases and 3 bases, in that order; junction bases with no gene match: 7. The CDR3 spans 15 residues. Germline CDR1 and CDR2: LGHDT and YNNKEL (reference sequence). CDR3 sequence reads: CASSLIAGVSYEQYF. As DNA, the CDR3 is TGTGCCAGCAGCCTTATAGCGGGAGTAAGCTACGAGCAGTACTTC.

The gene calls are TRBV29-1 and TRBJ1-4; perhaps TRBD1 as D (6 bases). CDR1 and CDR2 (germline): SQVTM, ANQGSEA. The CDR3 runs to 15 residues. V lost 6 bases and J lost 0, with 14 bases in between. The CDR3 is CSVRRGAATNEKLFF. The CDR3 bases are TGCAGCGTCCGCCGGGGGGCCGCAACTAATGAAAAACTGTTTTTT.

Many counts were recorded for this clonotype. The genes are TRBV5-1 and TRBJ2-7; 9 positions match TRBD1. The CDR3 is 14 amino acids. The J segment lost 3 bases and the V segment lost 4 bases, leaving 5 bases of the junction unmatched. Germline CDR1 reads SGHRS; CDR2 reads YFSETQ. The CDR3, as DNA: TGCGCCAGCAGCCCTAGACAGGGGGTCTACGAGCAGTACTTC. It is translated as CASSPRQGVYEQYF.

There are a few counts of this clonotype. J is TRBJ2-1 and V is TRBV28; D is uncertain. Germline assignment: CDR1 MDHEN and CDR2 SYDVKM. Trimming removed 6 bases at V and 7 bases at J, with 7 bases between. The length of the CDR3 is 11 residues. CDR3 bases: TGTGCCAGCAGCCAGATGAATGAGCAGTTCTTC. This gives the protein CASSQMNEQFF.

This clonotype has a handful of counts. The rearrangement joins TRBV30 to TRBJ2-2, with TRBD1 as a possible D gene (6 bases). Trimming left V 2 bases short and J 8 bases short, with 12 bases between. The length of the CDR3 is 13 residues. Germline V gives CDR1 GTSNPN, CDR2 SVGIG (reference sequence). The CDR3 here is CAWSNRVSGELFF. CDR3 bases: TGTGCCTGGAGTAACAGGGTGTCGGGGGAGCTGTTTTTT.

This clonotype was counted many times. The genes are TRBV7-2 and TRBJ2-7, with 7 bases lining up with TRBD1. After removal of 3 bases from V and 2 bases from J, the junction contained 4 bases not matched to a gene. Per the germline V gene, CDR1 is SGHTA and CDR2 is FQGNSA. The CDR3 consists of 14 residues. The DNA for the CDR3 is TGTGCCAGCAGCTTCGGCGGACAGGCCTACGAGCAGTACTTC. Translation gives CASSFGGQAYEQYF. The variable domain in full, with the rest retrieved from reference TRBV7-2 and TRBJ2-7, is GAGVSQSPSNKVTEKGKDVELRCDPISGHTALYWYRQSLGQGLEFLIYFQGNSAPDKSGLPSDRFSAERTGGSVSTLTIQRTQQEDSAVYLCASSFGGQAYEQYFGPGTRLTVT.

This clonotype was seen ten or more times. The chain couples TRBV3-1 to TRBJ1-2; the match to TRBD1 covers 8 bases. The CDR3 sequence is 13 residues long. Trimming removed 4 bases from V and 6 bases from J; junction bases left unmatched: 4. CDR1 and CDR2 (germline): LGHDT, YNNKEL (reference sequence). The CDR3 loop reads CASSRDRGNGYTF. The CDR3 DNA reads TGTGCCAGCAGCCGAGACAGGGGAAATGGCTACACCTTC.

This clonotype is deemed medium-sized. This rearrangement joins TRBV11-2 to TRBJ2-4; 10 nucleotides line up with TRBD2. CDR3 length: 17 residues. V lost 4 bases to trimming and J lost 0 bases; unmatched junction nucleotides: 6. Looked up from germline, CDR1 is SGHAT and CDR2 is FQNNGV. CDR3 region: CASSSLLAGRAKNIQYF. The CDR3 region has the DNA TGTGCCAGCAGCTCCCTACTAGCGGGAAGAGCCAAAAACATTCAGTACTTC.